Below, one TCR beta chain is given with its context. Its antigen is currently unknown. The data were obtained in a study of vaccination and CD4 T cells after COVID-19. Across the whole study: Vaccination of participants consisted of two doses of either BNT162b2 or mRNA-1273 vaccine. Sampling post-COVID took place a median roughly 93 days after diagnosis (range 35 to 161).

The CDR3 loop spans 12 amino acids. V shed 10 bases, J shed 6 bases, and the junction held 5 bases outside the gene matches. From germline, CDR1 is ENHRY and CDR2 SYGVKD. Noted treatment: roughly 10-day PBMC culture with coronavirus spike peptide pools or control peptides (ViraFEST assay). Investigators obtained the unexposed donor's CD4+ T cells before the COVID-19 pandemic (2011-2018). Before TCRs were sequenced, ViraFEST expanded antigen-specific T cells with peptide pools. Sequencing of cultured CD4+ T cell DNA used the Oncomine TCR Beta short-read assay. TCRdb processed the PCR reads anew with MiXCR; each CDR3 protein has one entry. The sample lists about 3,000 distinct CDR3 sequences, over 25% occurring once.

The sample comprised CD4+ T cells from blood, cultured in vitro. The chain carries TRBV10-3 and TRBJ1-1; the match to TRBD1 covers 10 bases. This TCR derives from a human donor in good health. CDR3 residues: CATGQGGAEAFF. CDR3 bases: TGTGCCACCGGACAGGGGGGCGCTGAAGCTTTCTTT.